The 32 T cell receptor beta chains below come from one sample, sequenced in a study of blood T cell repertoires in COVID-19. The protocol was immunoSEQ multiplex PCR, while the TCRdb copy is restricted to in-frame clones and leaves out a portion. The data hold 200,000 to 300,000 clones, with about nine tenths observed a single time. Material: PBMCs or T cells enriched from blood (not recorded which). These receptor sequences come from a woman aged 25 to 39 with acute COVID-19.

V gene TRBV6-5 combines with J gene TRBJ2-2; D unresolved. The germline gives CDR1 MNHEY, CDR2 SVGAGI. The germline V and J ends were trimmed by 6 bases and 6 bases, with 11 bases remaining between them. The CDR3 has 13 amino acids. In DNA form, the CDR3 reads TGTGCCAGCAGAGTCGAGTTATCCGGGGAGCTGTTTTTT. Protein product: CASRVELSGELFF.

The chain couples TRBV27 to TRBJ1-6; 11 bases fit TRBD1. Germline V lookup: CDR1 MNHEY, CDR2 SMNVEV (reference sequence). The CDR3 length is 15 residues. With V trimmed by 6 bases and J by 14 bases, 12 bases remained unmatched. The CDR3 loop reads CASSRDRGASRSLHF. As DNA, the CDR3 is TGTGCCAGCAGCAGGGACAGGGGGGCCTCAAGGTCCCTCCACTTT.

The table lists this clone with a count of one. The gene calls are TRBV6-5 and TRBJ1-2; 8 positions agree with TRBD1. With V trimmed by 4 bases and J by 2 bases, 6 bases remained unmatched. The CDR3 runs to 15 residues. Per the germline V gene, CDR1 is MNHEY and CDR2 is SVGAGI. In DNA, the CDR3 is TGTGCCAGCAGTTTCCGGGACAGGAGGAACTATGGCTACACCTTC. Residues: CASSFRDRRNYGYTF.

The chain carries TRBV7-9 and TRBJ1-5; TRBD1 aligns across 8 bases. The V segment lost 1 base and the J segment 0 bases; nucleotides outside the gene matches: 5. Germline lookup yields CDR1 SEHNR and CDR2 FQNEAQ (reference sequence). This CDR3 region has 17 residues. CDR3 sequence reads: CASSLGTGTYSNQPQHF. The DNA of the CDR3 is TGTGCCAGCAGCTTAGGGACAGGGACCTATAGCAATCAGCCCCAGCATTTT.

The chain is built from TRBV5-6 and TRBJ2-3; D uncertain. V lost 3 bases and J lost 1, with 3 bases in between. The CDR3 length is 12 residues. The germline V gene encodes CDR1 SGHDT and CDR2 YYEEEE. CDR3: CASSSGTDTQYF. The CDR3, as DNA: TGTGCCAGCAGCTCAGGCACAGATACGCAGTATTTT.

V gene TRBV19 combines with J gene TRBJ1-1; no definite D call. CDR3 length: 13 amino acids. Looked up from germline, CDR1 is LNHDA and CDR2 is SQIVND (reference sequence). V gave up 5 bases and J gave up 6 bases, with 13 bases separating them. The CDR3 is CASSPELDSEAFF. In DNA, the CDR3 is TGTGCCAGTAGTCCGGAGTTGGATTCTGAAGCTTTCTTT.

The rearrangement uses TRBV5-1 and TRBJ1-3; D is ambiguous. This CDR3 has 14 amino acids. In germline, CDR1 is SGHRS, CDR2 YFSETQ. Trimming shortened V by 4 bases and J by 2 bases, and 10 bases separated the two germline ends. CDR3 region: CASSPSSAGNTIYF. The CDR3 bases are TGCGCCAGCAGCCCCTCCTCGGCTGGAAACACCATATATTTT.

The CDR3 here is CASSLDAGRDEKLFF. The CDR3 DNA follows: TGTGCCAGCAGTTTAGATGCTGGTAGAGATGAAAAACTGTTTTTT. This rearrangement joins TRBV27 to TRBJ1-4, with D unclear. From germline, CDR1 is MNHEY and CDR2 SMNVEV (reference sequence). The CDR3 consists of 15 residues. Trimming removed 2 bases from V and 6 bases from J, with 13 bases in between. Full variable domain (remainder filled in from reference TRBV27 and TRBJ1-4): EAQVTQNPRYLITVTGKKLTVTCSQNMNHEYMSWYRQDPGLGLRQIYYSMNVEVTDKGDVPEGYKVSRKEKRNFPLILESPSPNQTSLYFCASSLDAGRDEKLFFGSGTQLSVL.

The chain is built from TRBV30 and TRBJ2-5; 7 nucleotides match TRBD2. After removal of 0 bases from V and 1 base from J, the junction contained 5 bases not matched to a gene. The CDR3 runs to 15 residues. Germline CDR1 is GTSNPN and CDR2 is SVGIG (reference sequence). CDR3 sequence (DNA): TGTGCCTGGAGTGTATCAGCGGGGTTCCAAGAGACCCAGTACTTC. Protein product: CAWSVSAGFQETQYF. The full variable domain, with the rest looked up from reference TRBV30 and TRBJ2-5, is SQTIHQWPATLVQPVGSPLSLECTVEGTSNPNLYWYRQAAGRGLQLLFYSVGIGQISSEVPQNLSASRPQDRQFILSSKKLLLSDSGFYLCAWSVSAGFQETQYFGPGTRLLVL.

CDR3 residues: CASRQGADTEAFF. For the CDR3, the DNA is TGTGCCAGCAGGCAGGGGGCTGACACTGAAGCTTTCTTT. The rearrangement joins TRBV7-9 to TRBJ1-1, with 8 bases identical to TRBD1. The CDR3 extends over 13 amino acids. J lost 3 bases, V lost 6 bases, and 3 bases had no gene match. CDR1 and CDR2 from the germline V gene are SEHNR and FQNEAQ (reference sequence).

The chain uses TRBV21-1 and TRBJ2-7; the table assigns TRBD1, which was not confirmed against the DNA. TRBV21-1 is marked as a pseudogene. This CDR3 comprises 12 residues. CDR3 amino acids: CARTRTVNEQYF. Here the CDR3 DNA reads TGTGCCAGAACCCGGACAGTTAATGAGCAGTACTTC.

V is TRBV7-8 and J is TRBJ1-1, with a possible D match to TRBD1 (6 bases). Looked up from germline, CDR1 is SGHVS and CDR2 is FQNEAQ. The ends were cut back, 2 bases at V and 3 bases at J, with 7 bases in the middle. The CDR3 runs 13 residues. In nucleotides, the CDR3 is TGTGCCAGCAGCTTAAACAGGGACACTGAAGCTTTCTTT. This sequence encodes CASSLNRDTEAFF.

The chain employs TRBV9 and TRBJ2-5, with TRBD2 as a possible D gene (6 bases). V lost 5 bases and J 4 bases, leaving 21 bases between the germline ends. This CDR3 contains 16 residues. Germline CDR1 reads SGDLS; CDR2 reads YYNGEE. DNA of the CDR3: TGTGCCAGCAGACCTCCTCGCGGGGCTCCCGGAGAGACCCAGTACTTC. Protein: CASRPPRGAPGETQYF.

V and J are TRBV15 and TRBJ2-7; 7 bases are shared with TRBD1. Germline CDR1 and CDR2: LNHNV and YYDKDF (reference sequence). The CDR3 consists of 15 residues. Unmatched junction bases numbered 4, after V lost 0 bases and J lost 2 bases. CDR3 sequence reads: CATSRDLGQTYEQYF. CDR3 sequence (DNA): TGTGCCACCAGCAGAGATTTGGGACAGACCTACGAGCAGTACTTC. Full variable domain (rest looked up from reference TRBV15 and TRBJ2-7): DAMVIQNPRYQVTQFGKPVTLSCSQTLNHNVMYWYQQKSSQAPKLLFHYYDKDFNNEADTPDNFQSRRPNTSFCFLDIRSPGLGDTAMYLCATSRDLGQTYEQYFGPGTRLTVT.

J is TRBJ2-1 and V is TRBV7-2, with D perhaps TRBD1 (7 bases). The CDR3 extends over 19 amino acids. Germline CDR1 is SGHTA and CDR2 is FQGNSA. The V end lost 5 bases, the J end lost 2 bases, and 25 bases lay between the germline ends. The CDR3, as DNA: TGTGCCAGCAGCGGGGGCCAGGGGGGCGGCCGAGCCCCCTACAATGAGCAGTTCTTC. Amino acids: CASSGGQGGGRAPYNEQFF.

This clone appeared once. This chain connects TRBV7-9 to TRBJ2-5; D might be TRBD2 (5 bases). The CDR3 totals 12 residues. The germline V gene encodes CDR1 SEHNR and CDR2 FQNEAQ (reference sequence). The V gene lost 8 bases and the J gene lost 5 bases, with 12 bases spanning the gap. DNA for the CDR3: TGTGCCAGCCGAGGGTACGAGGAGACCCAGTACTTC. This codes for CASRGYEETQYF.

This sequence joins TRBV30 and TRBJ1-3; D call uncertain. Looked up from germline, CDR1 is GTSNPN and CDR2 is SVGIG (reference sequence). V gave up 5 bases and J gave up 3 bases, with 11 bases separating them. The CDR3 loop spans 13 amino acids. The CDR3 DNA reads as TGTGCCTGGGACAACTACTTTGGAAACACCATATATTTT. Its protein is CAWDNYFGNTIYF.

The chain uses TRBV6-1 and TRBJ2-7, with TRBD2 matching over 11 bases. The CDR3 covers 16 residues. Trimming at V came to 2 bases and at J to 0 bases, leaving 3 bases not matched to a gene. Germline CDR1 and CDR2: MNHNS and SASEGT. CDR3 bases: TGTGCCAGCAGTGAAAGACTAGCGGGGAGCTCCTACGAGCAGTACTTC. Translation: CASSERLAGSSYEQYF.

This clone came up once. The V and J genes are TRBV27 and TRBJ1-1; TRBD1 agrees at 8 bases. Trimming at V came to 6 bases and at J to 4 bases, leaving 13 bases not matched to a gene. The V gene's germline CDR1 is MNHEY and CDR2 SMNVEV (reference sequence). The length of the CDR3 is 16 residues. The CDR3 bases are TGTGCCAGCAGCCCCATCACGACAGGGGCTGGCACTGAAGCTTTCTTT. Protein product: CASSPITTGAGTEAFF.

The chain joins TRBV7-9 to TRBJ2-7, with D possibly matching TRBD2 (6 bases). Looked up from germline, CDR1 is SEHNR and CDR2 is FQNEAQ (reference sequence). V was cut by 1 base and J by 3 bases, with 22 bases left in between. The CDR3 covers 18 residues. DNA of the CDR3: TGTGCCAGCAGCTTAGATGCTTGGGGGGTCCCCATTAACTACGAGCAGTACTTC. It is translated as CASSLDAWGVPINYEQYF.

This clone was recorded only once. J is TRBJ1-5 and V is TRBV10-2, with D uncertain. Looked up from germline, CDR1 is WSHSY and CDR2 is SAAADI. With 2 bases removed from V and 9 bases from J, the gap between germline ends came to 11 bases. This CDR3 spans 13 amino acids. CDR3 nucleotides: TGCGCCAGCAGTGAGGACTACCCGACGCCCCAGCATTTT. It translates to CASSEDYPTPQHF.

The chain couples TRBV6-6 to TRBJ1-2; 9 bases are a match to TRBD1. The CDR3 is 14 amino acids. CDR1 and CDR2 from the germline V gene are MNHNY and SVGAGI (reference sequence). The J segment lost 4 bases and the V segment lost 6 bases, leaving 6 bases of the junction unmatched. The DNA of the CDR3 is TGTGCCAGCAGAAATTCGGACAGGGGCTATGGCTACACCTTC. Its protein is CASRNSDRGYGYTF.

The chain couples TRBV19 to TRBJ2-1, with D unresolved. Trimming cost V 3 bases and J 5 bases, with 5 bases left between them. The CDR3 is 12 amino acids. Germline V gene lookup returns CDR1 LNHDA and CDR2 SQIVND (reference sequence). The CDR3, as DNA: TGTGCCAGTAGTATTCTTAACAATGAGCAGTTCTTC. Its translation is CASSILNNEQFF.

The gene calls are TRBV6-5 and TRBJ2-1; D is possibly TRBD2 (6 bases). Germline CDR1 and CDR2: MNHEY and SVGAGI. The CDR3 extends over 12 amino acids. Trimming took off 2 bases at V and 10 bases at J, with 9 bases between the two ends. CDR3 residues: CASSYIRGEQFF. The CDR3 DNA follows: TGTGCCAGCAGTTACATCCGGGGGGAGCAGTTCTTC.

This clone showed up just a few times. The chain employs TRBV3-1 (or the pseudogene TRBV3-2) and TRBJ1-5; 9 positions match TRBD1. CDR1 and CDR2 from the germline V gene are LGHDT and YNNKEL (reference sequence). This CDR3 comprises 14 residues. The ends lost 4 bases at V and 5 bases at J; junction bases unmatched: 3. CDR3 nucleotides: TGTGCCAGCAGCCGCCGGACAGGGGATCAGCCCCAGCATTTT. This translates into CASSRRTGDQPQHF.

The chain couples TRBV19 to TRBJ2-5; 8 positions match TRBD1. The CDR3 contains 14 residues. Trimming took 6 bases from V and 2 from J; bases not matched to a gene: 5. Germline CDR1 is LNHDA and CDR2 is SQIVND (reference sequence). CDR3 in DNA: TGTGCCAGTAGGGGCGGGACAGGTCAAGAGACCCAGTACTTC. Encoded protein: CASRGGTGQETQYF.

V is TRBV2 and J is TRBJ1-6; 7 bases are a match to TRBD1. The CDR3 has 16 amino acids. The germline gives CDR1 SNHLY, CDR2 FYNNEI. The trim removed 7 bases at V and 4 bases at J, leaving 10 bases unmatched. In DNA form, the CDR3 reads TGTGCCAGCACGGAGACAGGGCTCTTATATAATTCACCCCTCCACTTT. Translated: CASTETGLLYNSPLHF.

The chain combines TRBV7-2 with TRBJ2-5; 7 bases match TRBD1. There are 15 residues in the CDR3. From germline, CDR1 is SGHTA and CDR2 FQGNSA. V lost 1 base and J lost 1; bases outside the gene matches: 3. The DNA of the CDR3 is TGTGCCAGCAGCTTAGTGGGGGACAGCCAAGAGACCCAGTACTTC. This encodes CASSLVGDSQETQYF.

This clone was observed once. The chain is built from TRBV11-2 and TRBJ2-2; D is uncertain. Germline lookup yields CDR1 SGHAT and CDR2 FQNNGV. This CDR3 region has 13 residues. Trimming left V 0 bases short and J 7 bases short, with 6 bases between. The CDR3: CASSLDPGGELFF. The CDR3 DNA is TGTGCCAGCAGCTTAGATCCCGGCGGGGAGCTGTTTTTT.

J is TRBJ1-5 and V is TRBV12-3 or TRBV12-4; the D gene is possibly TRBD1 (5 bases). This CDR3 has 13 amino acids. Trimming stripped 5 bases from V and 3 bases from J, with 8 bases between. CDR3: CASSQGLNQPQHF. CDR3 coding DNA: TGTGCCAGCAGTCAGGGACTCAATCAGCCCCAGCATTTT.

J is TRBJ2-2 and V is TRBV28; 10 positions agree with TRBD1. V lost 5 bases and J lost 9; bases outside the gene matches: 9. The germline V gene encodes CDR1 MDHEN and CDR2 SYDVKM. This CDR3 region has 15 residues. Here the CDR3 reads CASSPGDRGGRELFF. CDR3 DNA: TGTGCCAGCAGTCCCGGGGACAGGGGAGGCCGGGAGCTGTTTTTT.

The V and J genes are TRBV19 and TRBJ1-2; 7 nucleotides match TRBD1. V was pared by 7 bases and J by 2 bases, with 4 bases of the junction left unmatched. Germline V gene sequence: CDR1 LNHDA, CDR2 SQIVND (reference sequence). This CDR3 is 13 amino acids long. This CDR3 is CASTEQGNYGYTF. The CDR3 DNA reads TGTGCCAGTACCGAACAGGGGAACTATGGCTACACCTTC. The entire variable domain, with the rest obtained from reference TRBV19 and TRBJ1-2, is as follows: DGGITQSPKYLFRKEGQNVTLSCEQNLNHDAMYWYRQDPGQGLRLIYYSQIVNDFQKGDIAEGYSVSREKKESFPLTVTSAQKNPTAFYLCASTEQGNYGYTFGSGTRLTVV.